A single sample gave rise to the 27 T cell receptor beta chains below, sequenced in a study of CD8 T cells in ankylosing spondylitis. TCRdb reanalysed the 5' RACE reads using MiXCR and keeps one entry per CDR3 protein. The sample has about 540,000 distinct CDR3 sequences, about an eighth seen once; the top ten hold nearly 7%. Study-wide findings and caveats: Among TCR beta sequences, a motif of several highly homologous variants appeared characteristic of ankylosing spondylitis blood.

Antigen specificity for these receptors is unknown. The source material was blood, either unsorted or a sorted T cell fraction (not recorded which). The receptors stem from a male donor with ankylosing spondylitis.

The chain carries TRBV28 and TRBJ1-5, with TRBD1 identical over 8 bases. Germline CDR1 MDHEN, CDR2 SYDVKM. V shed 6 bases and J 4 bases; nucleotides not matched to a gene: 8. This CDR3 spans 15 amino acids. The DNA of the CDR3 is TGTGCCAGCAGACAGGGGGGGTCTGGGAATCAGCCCCAGCATTTT. This translates into CASRQGGSGNQPQHF.

The V call is TRBV27, the J call TRBJ1-2, with TRBD1 as a possible D gene (6 bases). The CDR3 loop spans 16 amino acids. Trimming shortened V by 4 bases and J by 4 bases, and 19 bases separated the two germline ends. Germline assignment: CDR1 MNHEY and CDR2 SMNVEV (reference sequence). The CDR3 sequence: CASSSLGGGVFYGYTF. The CDR3 DNA sequence: TGTGCCAGCAGTTCGCTGGGGGGCGGCGTATTCTATGGCTACACCTTC.

This clonotype has at least ten counts. V gene TRBV5-1 combines with J gene TRBJ2-2; D may correspond to TRBD1 or TRBD2 (5 bases each). The CDR3 consists of 14 residues. Trimming stripped 6 bases from V and 0 bases from J, with 9 bases between. Germline V lookup: CDR1 SGHRS, CDR2 YFSETQ. In DNA form, the CDR3 reads TGCGCCAGCAAGGGGACGGCGAACACCGGGGAGCTGTTTTTT. As protein: CASKGTANTGELFF.

The chain recombines TRBV3-1 with TRBJ2-1, with D perhaps TRBD1 or TRBD2 (5 bases each). Between the trimmed V and J ends, which lost 0 bases and 11 bases, there was a span of 14 bases. The CDR3 spans 14 residues. In germline, CDR1 is LGHDT, CDR2 YNNKEL (reference sequence). The CDR3 region has the DNA TGTGCCAGCAGCCAAGAGGGGCAGGCCGGGAAGCAGTTCTTC. It is translated as CASSQEGQAGKQFF.

At least ten counts were recorded for this clonotype. The chain combines TRBV11-3 with TRBJ2-2, with 8 bases identical to TRBD1. This CDR3 spans 16 amino acids. The germline V gene has CDR1 SGHNT and CDR2 YENEEA. The ends lost 0 bases at V and 1 base at J; junction bases unmatched: 1. CDR3 loop: CASSLDRGQNTGELFF. In DNA form, the CDR3 reads TGTGCCAGCAGCTTAGACAGGGGGCAGAACACCGGGGAGCTGTTTTTT.

The chain links TRBV11-2 to TRBJ2-1; D uncertain. CDR3 length: 13 amino acids. Between the trimmed V and J ends, which lost 5 bases and 6 bases, there was a span of 11 bases. The germline gives CDR1 SGHAT, CDR2 FQNNGV. The DNA for the CDR3 is TGTGCCAGCAGCCCGAGTTCCATCAATGAGCAGTTCTTC. Amino acid sequence: CASSPSSINEQFF.

The chain couples TRBV5-6 to TRBJ2-3; weak D call: TRBD2 (6 bases). Trimming shortened V by 1 base and J by 2 bases, and 11 bases separated the two germline ends. The CDR3 consists of 15 residues. Germline lookup yields CDR1 SGHDT and CDR2 YYEEEE. CDR3 nucleotides: TGTGCCAGCAGCTTGTGGATAGCGGACACAGATACGCAGTATTTT. It yields the protein CASSLWIADTDTQYF.

At least ten counts were recorded for this clonotype. V usage is TRBV12-3 or TRBV12-4 and J usage is TRBJ1-1; 8 positions match TRBD1. The CDR3 covers 13 residues. V lost 6 bases and J lost 5; bases outside the gene matches: 5. CDR3 sequence: CASRRDRGTEAFF. In DNA, the CDR3 is TGTGCCAGCAGACGCGACAGGGGTACTGAAGCTTTCTTT.

In its sample, this clonotype was seen many times. This chain connects TRBV13 to TRBJ1-2, with D unresolved. Germline V gives CDR1 PRHDT, CDR2 FYEKMQ (reference sequence). CDR3 length: 15 amino acids. Trimming pared 1 base from V and 0 bases from J, leaving 9 bases between. CDR3 sequence reads: CASSLDTEANYGYTF. The CDR3 coding sequence is TGTGCCAGCAGCTTAGATACGGAGGCTAACTATGGCTACACCTTC. Combining the CDR3 with reference TRBV13 and TRBJ1-2 gives the whole variable domain AAGVIQSPRHLIKEKRETATLKCYPIPRHDTVYWYQQGPGQDPQFLISFYEKMQSDKGSIPDRFSAQQFSDYHSELNMSSLELGDSALYFCASSLDTEANYGYTFGSGTRLTVV.

The chain combines TRBV9 with TRBJ2-5; D gene unclear. V lost 2 bases and J 4 bases, leaving 12 bases between the germline ends. Germline CDR1 reads SGDLS; CDR2 reads YYNGEE. This CDR3 contains 14 residues. The CDR3 spells CASSVGPGGETQYF. CDR3 nucleotide sequence: TGTGCCAGCAGCGTTGGGCCGGGCGGAGAGACCCAGTACTTC.

The CDR3 loop reads CASSQEKRQSPYF. The CDR3 DNA is TGTGCCAGCAGCCAGGAAAAAAGACAGTCTCCGTACTTC. The genes are TRBV3-1 and TRBJ2-7, with D perhaps matching TRBD1 (5 bases). This CDR3 has 13 amino acids. Trimming took off 3 bases at V and 12 bases at J, with 18 bases between the two ends. Per germline, CDR1 LGHDT and CDR2 YNNKEL (reference sequence).

The chain carries TRBV20-1 and TRBJ2-1; D perhaps matches TRBD1 (6 bases). This CDR3 has 12 amino acids. The germline CDR1 and CDR2 sequences are DFQATT and SNEGSKA (reference sequence). Trimming removed 3 bases at V and 12 bases at J, with 15 bases between. This CDR3 is CSASYGTSGQFF. CDR3 nucleotide sequence: TGCAGTGCTAGCTACGGGACATCTGGGCAGTTCTTC.

CDR3 sequence (DNA): TGCAGTGCTAGAGATGGAAAGGCCCCTTACAATGAGCAGTTCTTC. Protein: CSARDGKAPYNEQFF. J is TRBJ2-1 and V is TRBV20-1, with no clear D. Trimming shortened V by 0 bases and J by 4 bases, and 13 bases separated the two germline ends. From germline, CDR1 is DFQATT and CDR2 SNEGSKA (reference sequence). This CDR3 comprises 15 residues.

This clonotype was seen a few times. This chain links TRBV18 with TRBJ2-5; unclear D gene. V was pared by 0 bases and J by 1 base, with 6 bases between. Per germline, CDR1 KGHSH and CDR2 LQKENI. The CDR3 spans 14 residues. The CDR3 sequence: CASSPPTAQETQYF. DNA of the CDR3: TGTGCCAGCTCACCACCGACGGCCCAAGAGACCCAGTACTTC. Full variable domain (missing parts from reference TRBV18 and TRBJ2-5): NAGVMQNPRHLVRRRGQEARLRCSPMKGHSHVYWYRQLPEEGLKFMVYLQKENIIDESGMPKERFSAEFPKEGPSILRIQQVVRGDSAAYFCASSPPTAQETQYFGPGTRLLVL.

The chain combines TRBV6-1 with TRBJ1-3; D possibly corresponds to TRBD1 (5 bases). Trimming pared 2 bases from V and 0 bases from J, leaving 17 bases between. Germline lookup yields CDR1 MNHNS and CDR2 SASEGT. The CDR3 consists of 18 residues. This CDR3 is CASSEIWGRLSSGNTIYF. The CDR3 DNA reads TGTGCCAGCAGTGAAATTTGGGGCCGTTTGAGCTCTGGAAACACCATATATTTT.

This clonotype was observed at least ten times. V gene TRBV5-1 combines with J gene TRBJ2-5; D remains unclear. This CDR3 is 14 amino acids long. Trimming left V 3 bases short and J 0 bases short, with 9 bases between. CDR1 and CDR2 from the germline V gene are SGHRS and YFSETQ. The CDR3 reads CASSSHMYQETQYF. CDR3 DNA: TGCGCCAGCAGCTCGCATATGTACCAAGAGACCCAGTACTTC. The whole variable domain, remainder taken from reference TRBV5-1 and TRBJ2-5, is KAGVTQTPRYLIKTRGQQVTLSCSPISGHRSVSWYQQTPGQGLQFLFEYFSETQRNKGNFPGRFSGRQFSNSRSEMNVSTLELGDSALYLCASSSHMYQETQYFGPGTRLLVL.

This clonotype came up a few times. The gene calls are TRBV3-1 and TRBJ1-1; 10 bases are a match to TRBD1. The germline V gene encodes CDR1 LGHDT and CDR2 YNNKEL (reference sequence). The CDR3 sequence is 13 residues long. With V trimmed by 5 bases and J by 10 bases, 7 bases remained unmatched. The DNA of the CDR3 is TGTGCCAGCAGCGGGACAGGGGCCTTAGGAGCTTTCTTT. This gives the protein CASSGTGALGAFF.

This clonotype showed up many times. The chain couples TRBV20-1 to TRBJ2-5; a possible D gene is TRBD2 (6 bases). Trimming shortened V by 5 bases and J by 2 bases, and 24 bases separated the two germline ends. CDR1 is DFQATT, CDR2 SNEGSKA, per germline (reference sequence). This CDR3 spans 17 amino acids. The chain's CDR3 is CSAGGRTREAIQETQYF. For the CDR3, the DNA is TGCAGTGCTGGAGGTCGAACCAGGGAGGCCATTCAAGAGACCCAGTACTTC.

This clonotype was recorded a few times. V usage is TRBV7-2 and J usage is TRBJ1-1, with D perhaps TRBD1 (6 bases). The CDR3 has 15 residues. The V gene lost 3 bases and the J gene lost 1 base, with 12 bases spanning the gap. The germline V gene has CDR1 SGHTA and CDR2 FQGNSA. Here the CDR3 DNA reads TGTGCCAGCAGCTTTTCAGGGGCGGGGAACACTGAAGCTTTCTTT. Amino acid sequence: CASSFSGAGNTEAFF.

The CDR3 loop reads CASRPWPSDEQFF. The DNA for the CDR3 is TGTGCCAGCAGGCCCTGGCCTAGTGATGAGCAGTTCTTC. The chain combines TRBV6-1 with TRBJ2-1; D gene unclear. V was cut by 6 bases and J by 8 bases, with 14 bases left in between. Germline values: CDR1 MNHNS, CDR2 SASEGT. This CDR3 spans 13 amino acids.

The chain has TRBV6-1 and TRBJ2-7; no clear D gene. Looked up from germline, CDR1 is MNHNS and CDR2 is SASEGT. The V and J ends lost 4 bases and 4 bases respectively, with 11 bases between them. The CDR3 sequence is 13 residues long. Written as DNA, the CDR3 is TGTGCCAGCAGTGTAGCAGGAATTTACGAGCAGTACGTC. Translated, it gives CASSVAGIYEQYV.

This clonotype has a handful of counts. The chain is built from TRBV5-1 and TRBJ2-2; 7 bases fit TRBD1. The germline CDR1 and CDR2 sequences are SGHRS and YFSETQ. J was trimmed by 7 bases and V by 0 bases; bases with no gene match: 12. The CDR3 is 17 residues long. CDR3 DNA: TGCGCCAGCAGCTTGGATTCTGCCGGGACAGAAAACGGGGAGCTGTTTTTT. Translating gives CASSLDSAGTENGELFF.

The chain recombines TRBV20-1 with TRBJ1-6; 9 nucleotides agree with TRBD1. Germline CDR1 is DFQATT and CDR2 is SNEGSKA (reference sequence). The CDR3 contains 14 residues. The V gene end was trimmed by 4 bases and the J gene end by 5 bases; junction bases not matched to a gene: 3. CDR3 coding DNA: TGCAGTGCTACCGGACAGGGGAATAATTCACCCCTCCACTTT. The encoded protein is CSATGQGNNSPLHF.

The chain uses TRBV12-3 or TRBV12-4 and TRBJ1-1; D is unclear. The V end was cut by 0 bases, the J end by 1 base, with 9 bases between. This CDR3 region has 15 residues. In nucleotides, the CDR3 is TGTGCCAGCAGTTTAGCGTATGACGCGAACACTGAAGCTTTCTTT. Its translation is CASSLAYDANTEAFF.

V gene TRBV20-1 combines with J gene TRBJ1-5; D remains ambiguous. The CDR3 totals 13 residues. The germline V and J ends were trimmed by 6 bases and 0 bases, with 9 bases remaining between them. CDR1 and CDR2 from the germline V gene are DFQATT and SNEGSKA (reference sequence). The CDR3 sequence: CSAQVNSNQPQHF. CDR3 nucleotide sequence: TGCAGTGCGCAGGTTAATAGCAATCAGCCCCAGCATTTT.

The chain has TRBV20-1 and TRBJ1-1, with D uncertain. The length of the CDR3 is 14 residues. Germline CDR1 and CDR2: DFQATT and SNEGSKA (reference sequence). V was clipped by 2 bases and J by 2 bases, with 12 bases between them. CDR3 sequence (DNA): TGCAGTGCTAGAATAGCATCGAGTAACACTGAAGCTTTCTTT. It translates to CSARIASSNTEAFF.

The V and J genes are TRBV19 and TRBJ2-2; D is uncertain. Germline values: CDR1 LNHDA, CDR2 SQIVND (reference sequence). The CDR3 consists of 14 residues. Trimming took off 5 bases at V and 1 base at J, with 8 bases between the two ends. The CDR3 loop is CASSGQLNTGELFF. In DNA, the CDR3 is TGTGCCAGTAGTGGGCAGCTGAACACCGGGGAGCTGTTTTTT.